Listed below are T cell receptor beta chains from one sample, sequenced in a study of T cell responses to AZD1222 COVID-19 vaccine. Profiling relied on immunoSEQ multiplex PCR, and the TCRdb table lists in-frame clones only, not all of them. The profile covers some 120,000 clones, with 93% appearing a single time and about 3% taken by the ten largest. Sequenced here: peripheral blood, sampled on day 0 of AZD1222 vaccination. The receptors were gathered from an adult in good health. The CDR3 runs from the conserved cysteine through the conserved F or W. D genes are given only for firm matches. The size of a clone is reported for some rows only, either as once, few or many, or as a class for expanded clones.

TRBD2	TRBV3-1/TRBV3-2	TRBJ2-2	.	TGTGCCAGCAGCCAAGACCGGCTTAGGACTAGCGGGCTGGGAGGCACCGGGGAGCTGTTTTTT	CASSQDRLRTSGLGGTGELFF
.	TRBV5-5	TRBJ1-3	.	TGTGCCAGCAGCCAGGAGCGGGCAGTCTCTGGAAACACCATATATTTT	CASSQERAVSGNTIYF
TRBD2	TRBV7-2	TRBJ2-1	.	TGTGCCAGCAGCTTAGGCGGGGGGGTTTGGATCTTC	CASSLGGGVWIF
TRBD1	TRBV6-5	TRBJ1-2	.	TGTGCCGGACGGGACAGGGTAGACTATGGCTACACCTTC	CAGRDRVDYGYTF
.	TRBV27	TRBJ2-7	.	TGTGCCAGCGCCCCCGGCGGCTATTCCTACGAGCAGTACTTC	CASAPGGYSYEQYF
.	TRBV5-1	TRBJ1-1	.	TGCGCCAGCAGTTATGAGCCCTTGAACACTGAAGCTTTCTTT	CASSYEPLNTEAFF
.	TRBV28	TRBJ1-2	.	TGTGCCAGCAGTTTATCCCCCAGGGGAGACTATGGCTACACCTTC	CASSLSPRGDYGYTF
.	TRBV1	TRBJ1-5	.	TGCACCAGCAGCCTAGGAGTTCAGCCCCAGCATTTT	CTSSLGVQPQHF
.	TRBV21-1	TRBJ2-7	.	TGTGCCAGCCCAAAAGACCTTTACGAGCAGTACTTC	CASPKDLYEQYF
.	TRBV4-1	TRBJ1-3	.	TGCGCCAGCGTGGACTCTGGAAACACCATATATTTT	CASVDSGNTIYF
.	TRBV27	TRBJ2-3	.	TGTGCCAGCAGTTTATCCACGGAGGGCGGGGATACGCAGTATTTT	CASSLSTEGGDTQYF
TRBD1	TRBV5-6	TRBJ2-7	.	TGTGCCAGCAGCTTTTTCCGGACAGGGAACTTTTACGAGCAGTACTTC	CASSFFRTGNFYEQYF
TRBD1	TRBV5-1	TRBJ1-1	.	TGCGCCAGCACCATGACAGGGAGGAACACTGAAGCTTTCTTT	CASTMTGRNTEAFF
TRBD1	TRBV29-1	TRBJ2-5	.	TGCAGCGTTGAGGGACCTAGGGACAGGAGGTACCAAGAGACCCAGTACTTC	CSVEGPRDRRYQETQYF
TRBD1	TRBV5-1	TRBJ2-5	.	TGCGCCAGCACTACGACAGGGCAAGAGACCCAGTACTTC	CASTTTGQETQYF
.	TRBV19	TRBJ1-4	.	TGTGCCAGTAGTATAAGCAGGGATAACGAAAAACTGTTTTTT	CASSISRDNEKLFF
.	TRBV29-1	TRBJ2-7	.	TGCAGCGTTGTAAAGGGGGGACTATCCTCCGGCGAGCAGTACTTC	CSVVKGGLSSGEQYF
TRBD2	TRBV6-6	TRBJ2-7	.	TGTGCCAGCAGTTACTCTCTAGCGGGCCCGGAACACGAGCAGTACTTC	CASSYSLAGPEHEQYF
.	TRBV7-9	TRBJ1-2	.	TGTGCCAGCAGCTTAGTGGCAGGGTTCAACTATGGCTACACCTTC	CASSLVAGFNYGYTF
.	TRBV7-9	TRBJ1-4	.	TGTGCCAGCAGCTTCAGTTTTGCTAATGAAAAACTGTTTTTT	CASSFSFANEKLFF
.	TRBV10-3	TRBJ1-1	.	TGTGCCATCAGTGCGTCTTCAGGGCCGAACACTGAAGCTTTCTTT	CAISASSGPNTEAFF
.	TRBV11-2	TRBJ2-1	.	TGTGCCAGCAGCTCCCCCCCCCAGGGCAGAGAGCAGTTCTTC	CASSSPPQGREQFF
TRBD1	TRBV27	TRBJ2-7	.	TGTGCCAGCAGTCTGACAGGGGGCTTTATCCTGATTCCGTACTTC	CASSLTGGFILIPYF
TRBD1	TRBV7-7	TRBJ1-2	.	TGTGCTAGCAGCTTAGATGAGAGAGTCGGGACAGATAACTATGGCTACACCTTC	CASSLDERVGTDNYGYTF
.	TRBV28	TRBJ2-5	once	TGTGCCAGCAGGCAGTATTCGGGTCCTGGAAGGGAGACCCAGTACTTC	CASRQYSGPGRETQYF
TRBD1	TRBV28	TRBJ2-7	.	TGTGCCAGCAGCGGGACAGGGTCCTACGAGCAGTACTTC	CASSGTGSYEQYF
TRBD2	TRBV3-1/TRBV3-2	TRBJ2-5	.	TGTGCCAGCAGCCCTAGCGGGAGGGGTGAGACCCAGTACTTC	CASSPSGRGETQYF
TRBD1	TRBV7-9	TRBJ1-3	.	TGTGCCAGCAGCCCCCCGGGACAGACTAACTCTGGAAACACCATATATTTT	CASSPPGQTNSGNTIYF
.	TRBV27	TRBJ2-7	.	TGTGCCAGCAGTTCAGGGGGGGGCTACGAGCAGTACTTC	CASSSGGGYEQYF
.	TRBV5-1	TRBJ1-1	.	TGCGCCAGCAGCTTGGCTTTGGACTTTATGAACACTGAAGCTTTCTTT	CASSLALDFMNTEAFF
TRBD1	TRBV5-3	TRBJ1-3	.	TGTGCCAGAAGCAAAAGACAGGGCGTCGGAAACACCATATATTTT	CARSKRQGVGNTIYF
TRBD1	TRBV12-3/TRBV12-4	TRBJ1-6	.	TGTGCCAGCAGGGGACAGGGGTCATCACCCCTCCACTTT	CASRGQGSSPLHF
.	TRBV7-3	TRBJ2-2	once	TGTGCCAGCAGCCCTCGACTAGATCCCGGGGAGCTGTTTTTT	CASSPRLDPGELFF
.	TRBV23-1	TRBJ1-5	.	TGCGCCAGCAGTCGCCGATCCAGCCGGAGCAATCAGCCCCAGCATTTT	CASSRRSSRSNQPQHF
TRBD2	TRBV6-5	TRBJ2-7	.	TGTGCCAGCAGTTACGGCGGGAGGGCGAACGAGCAGTACTTC	CASSYGGRANEQYF
.	TRBV28	TRBJ1-3	.	TGTGCCAGCAGACACAGAACAGGGTTTGGCACCATATATTTT	CASRHRTGFGTIYF
.	TRBV14	TRBJ1-4	.	TGTGCCAGCAGCCAAGATCTGCCAAGGGTAGGAAAACTGTTTTTT	CASSQDLPRVGKLFF
TRBD1	TRBV28	TRBJ1-2	.	TGTGCCAGCAGCCGACTAATCCGGGACAGTGCCCCGTGGGGCTACACCTTC	CASSRLIRDSAPWGYTF
.	TRBV28	TRBJ1-1	.	TGTGCCAGCAGGCCTCCGGAGGGGCTACCGTTCGAAGCTTTCTTT	CASRPPEGLPFEAFF
TRBD2	TRBV10-3	TRBJ2-5	once	TGTGCCATCTCCCGGGAGGGAGAGACCCAGTACTTC	CAISREGETQYF
.	TRBV5-1	TRBJ2-5	.	TGCGCCAGCAGCTTGGGGGCAGGGTGGCAAGAGACCCAGTACTTC	CASSLGAGWQETQYF
.	TRBV4-1	TRBJ1-1	.	TGCGCCAGCAGCCCGGGGGTACCGGGGAACACTGAAGCTTTCTTT	CASSPGVPGNTEAFF